The 5 T cell receptor beta chains listed next were all sequenced from one sample in a study of patients and donors after allogeneic stem cell transplantation. TCRdb passed the RT-PCR reads through MiXCR, listing each CDR3 protein once. The sample holds roughly 230,000 distinct CDR3 sequences; 13% to 15% are singletons and the top ten take roughly 11%. The sequenced sample was blood, either unsorted or a sorted T cell fraction (not recorded which). The receptors were gathered from a human donor who was either an allogeneic HSCT recipient or a stem cell or donor lymphocyte infusion donor (not recorded which). It is not recorded whose cells these are; they may come from a transplant donor.

The chain combines TRBV20-1 with TRBJ1-1; 10 bases fit TRBD1. CDR3 length equals 16 residues. Unmatched junction bases numbered 11, after V lost 6 bases and J lost 1 base. The germline V gene encodes CDR1 DFQATT and CDR2 SNEGSKA (reference sequence). DNA of the CDR3: TGCAGTGCCGATGGGACAGGGGTCTACACGAACACTGAAGCTTTCTTT. This codes for CSADGTGVYTNTEAFF.

This clonotype showed up just a few times. This CDR3 reads CASSFGAGVEAFF. As DNA, the CDR3 is TGCGCCAGCAGCTTTGGGGCAGGGGTTGAAGCTTTCTTT. The chain links TRBV5-1 to TRBJ1-1, with a tentative D call TRBD1 (6 bases). V lost 2 bases, J lost 7 bases, and 12 bases lay in between. The CDR3 is 13 amino acids. CDR1 SGHRS and CDR2 YFSETQ come from the germline V gene.

There are many counts of this clonotype. Relative to the germline gene, one junction end is altered; a read error may explain this. The J gene is TRBJ2-1, the V gene TRBV12-3 or TRBV12-4; 9 positions match TRBD2. This CDR3 spans 12 amino acids. The CDR3 loop reads CASSPSGTSPYF. CDR3 nucleotides: TGTGCCAGCAGTCCCTCCGGGACTAGCCCTTATTTC.

This clonotype was counted ten times or more. The CDR3 reads CSARTGGLHTEAFF. The CDR3 DNA follows: TGCAGCGCCCGGACAGGGGGCTTACACACTGAAGCTTTCTTT. The chain carries TRBV29-1 and TRBJ1-1, with 11 positions matching TRBD1. Germline CDR1 and CDR2: SQVTM and ANQGSEA. Losses at the gene ends were 7 bases for V and 3 bases for J; bases not matched to a gene: 7. The CDR3 loop spans 14 amino acids.

This clonotype was observed a handful of times. The genes are TRBV28 and TRBJ1-1, with unresolved D. From germline, CDR1 is MDHEN and CDR2 SYDVKM. CDR3 size: 16 residues. The V and J ends lost 3 bases and 1 base respectively, with 15 bases between them. Here the CDR3 reads CASSFLGQVKNTEAFF. CDR3 in DNA: TGTGCCAGCAGTTTCCTCGGTCAGGTTAAGAACACTGAAGCTTTCTTT.